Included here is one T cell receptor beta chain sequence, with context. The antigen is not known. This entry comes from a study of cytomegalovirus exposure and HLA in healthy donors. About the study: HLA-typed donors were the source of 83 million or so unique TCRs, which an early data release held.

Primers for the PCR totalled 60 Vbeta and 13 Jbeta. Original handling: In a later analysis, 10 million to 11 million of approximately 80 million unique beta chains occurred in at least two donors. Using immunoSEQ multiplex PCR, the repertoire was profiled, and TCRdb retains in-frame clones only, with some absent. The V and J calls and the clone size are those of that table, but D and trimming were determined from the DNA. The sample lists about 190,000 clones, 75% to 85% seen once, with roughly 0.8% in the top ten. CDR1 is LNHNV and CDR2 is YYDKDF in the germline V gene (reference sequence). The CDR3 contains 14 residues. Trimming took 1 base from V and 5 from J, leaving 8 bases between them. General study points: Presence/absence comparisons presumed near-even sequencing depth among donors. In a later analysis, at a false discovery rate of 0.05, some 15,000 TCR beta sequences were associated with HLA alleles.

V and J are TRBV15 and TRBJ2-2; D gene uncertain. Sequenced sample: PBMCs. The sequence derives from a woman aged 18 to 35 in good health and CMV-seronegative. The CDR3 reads CATSRGLGTGELFF. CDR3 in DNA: TGTGCCACCAGCAGAGGGCTAGGTACCGGGGAGCTGTTTTTT.